One sample yielded the 16 T cell receptor beta chains listed below, sequenced in a study of T cell responses to AZD1222 COVID-19 vaccine. Measured with immunoSEQ multiplex PCR; TCRdb has only the in-frame clones, and not every one. Of over 110,000 clones detected, over 85% appear once; the ten largest clones hold 1.7%. Source: peripheral blood, taken on day 0 of AZD1222 vaccination. These receptors all come from an adult in good health.

The rearrangement joins TRBV20-1 to TRBJ1-4; D gene uncertain. The CDR3 loop spans 11 amino acids. Germline V gives CDR1 DFQATT, CDR2 SNEGSKA (reference sequence). Trimming left V 5 bases short and J 7 bases short, with 8 bases between. The CDR3 DNA is TGCAGTGCTCAAAAGGGTGAAAAACTGTTTTTT. Translation gives CSAQKGEKLFF.

The chain uses TRBV27 and TRBJ1-5, with TRBD1 matching 7 bases. In germline, CDR1 is MNHEY, CDR2 SMNVEV (reference sequence). CDR3 length: 15 residues. Trimming at V came to 2 bases and at J to 4 bases, leaving 5 bases not matched to a gene. The CDR3 region is CASSLGGQPNQPQHF. The CDR3, as DNA: TGTGCCAGCAGTTTAGGGGGACAGCCAAATCAGCCCCAGCATTTT.

The chain recombines TRBV5-6 with TRBJ1-3; no clear D. V was trimmed by 0 bases and J by 0 bases, leaving 13 bases between them. This CDR3 contains 17 residues. Germline V lookup: CDR1 SGHDT, CDR2 YYEEEE. The DNA for the CDR3 is TGTGCCAGCAGCTTGGGGCTAGGGCCGAGCTCTGGAAACACCATATATTTT. Amino acids: CASSLGLGPSSGNTIYF.

The rearrangement joins TRBV5-6 to TRBJ1-1; D gene uncertain. The ends were cut back, 0 bases at V and 4 bases at J, with 13 bases in the middle. There are 15 residues in the CDR3. Germline CDR1 reads SGHDT; CDR2 reads YYEEEE. The CDR3 DNA reads as TGTGCCAGCAGCTTGGCGGGAGGACGGGTCACTGAAGCTTTCTTT. It codes for CASSLAGGRVTEAFF. The full variable domain, completed using reference TRBV5-6 and TRBJ1-1, is DAGVTQSPTHLIKTRGQQVTLRCSPKSGHDTVSWYQQALGQGPQFIFQYYEEEERQRGNFPDRFSGHQFPNYSSELNVNALLLGDSALYLCASSLAGGRVTEAFFGQGTRLTVV.

The V gene is TRBV28, the J gene TRBJ1-2; TRBD1 matches at 9 bases. CDR1 MDHEN and CDR2 SYDVKM come from the germline V gene. CDR3 length equals 14 residues. V lost 10 bases, J lost 7 bases, and 13 bases stayed unmatched. CDR3 sequence (DNA): TGTGCCACCATGTGGGGACAGGGAAGTTCTGGCTACACCTTC. It encodes CATMWGQGSSGYTF.

The genes are TRBV7-9 and TRBJ1-5; possibly TRBD1 for D (6 bases). Trimming removed 4 bases from V and 3 bases from J, with 10 bases in between. The CDR3 sequence is 14 residues long. Germline values: CDR1 SEHNR, CDR2 FQNEAQ (reference sequence). The CDR3 region is CASSSDSYNQPQHF. CDR3 nucleotides: TGTGCCAGCAGCTCGGACAGTTACAATCAGCCCCAGCATTTT.

The rearrangement joins TRBV6-5 to TRBJ1-2, with D possibly TRBD1 on 6 matching bases. The CDR3 extends over 15 amino acids. Per the germline V gene, CDR1 is MNHEY and CDR2 is SVGAGI. V gave up 4 bases and J gave up 3 bases, with 15 bases separating them. The CDR3 DNA is TGTGCCAGCAGTTTATCCAGGGGACGGGACTATGGCTACACCTTC. Residues: CASSLSRGRDYGYTF.

The V call is TRBV6-5, the J call TRBJ1-2; 10 nucleotides line up with TRBD1. The CDR3 is 15 residues long. Germline-derived CDR1 and CDR2 are MNHEY and SVGAGI. J was trimmed by 4 bases and V by 8 bases; bases with no gene match: 10. CDR3 amino acids: CASRRDRGSFYGYTF. The CDR3 coding sequence is TGTGCCAGCCGCCGGGACAGGGGTTCGTTCTATGGCTACACCTTC.

The V and J genes are TRBV2 and TRBJ2-1, with a possible D match to TRBD1 (5 bases). CDR3 length: 12 residues. The ends were cut back, 5 bases at V and 6 bases at J, with 8 bases in the middle. The germline CDR1 and CDR2 sequences are SNHLY and FYNNEI. The chain's CDR3 is CASSQGRNEQFF. The CDR3 nucleotides are TGTGCCAGCAGTCAGGGCCGCAATGAGCAGTTCTTC.

This chain connects TRBV9 to TRBJ1-4; TRBD1 matches 9 bases. Germline-derived CDR1 and CDR2 are SGDLS and YYNGEE. CDR3 length: 14 amino acids. V gave up 3 bases and J gave up 8 bases; unmatched junction bases: 5. The CDR3 region is CASSASGTGEKLFF. The CDR3 DNA sequence: TGTGCCAGCAGCGCCTCCGGGACAGGGGAAAAACTGTTTTTT.

The chain employs TRBV2 and TRBJ2-1; 9 bases are shared with TRBD2. The ends lost 6 bases at V and 0 bases at J; junction bases unmatched: 12. Germline V gene data show CDR1 as SNHLY and CDR2 as FYNNEI. CDR3 length: 18 amino acids. The CDR3 region has the DNA TGTGCCAGCAGGGGAACCGGGACTAGCAGCGGCTCCTACAATGAGCAGTTCTTC. Protein sequence: CASRGTGTSSGSYNEQFF. Complete variable domain (other parts from reference TRBV2 and TRBJ2-1): EPEVTQTPSHQVTQMGQEVILRCVPISNHLYFYWYRQILGQKVEFLVSFYNNEISEKSEIFDDQFSVERPDGSNFTLKIRSTKLEDSAMYFCASRGTGTSSGSYNEQFFGPGTRLTVL.

This sequence joins TRBV3-1 (or the pseudogene TRBV3-2) and TRBJ2-2; possible D gene TRBD2, 6 bases. Trimming cost V 2 bases and J 1 base, with 23 bases left between them. From germline, CDR1 is LGHDT and CDR2 YNNKEL (reference sequence). The CDR3 totals 20 residues. The chain's CDR3 is CASSQKTLGWWRGNTGELFF. The DNA of the CDR3 is TGTGCCAGCAGCCAAAAGACCCTTGGTTGGTGGAGGGGGAACACCGGGGAGCTGTTTTTT.

The rearrangement uses TRBV5-5 and TRBJ2-7; D not resolved. Germline V lookup: CDR1 SGHKS, CDR2 YYEKEE (reference sequence). Trimming removed 4 bases at V and 3 bases at J, with 14 bases between. CDR3 length: 14 residues. Written as DNA, the CDR3 is TGTGCCAGCAGCGTGCAGGTGGGGTACTACGAGCAGTACTTC. It yields the protein CASSVQVGYYEQYF. Filled out from reference TRBV5-5 and TRBJ2-7, the complete variable domain reads DAGVTQSPTHLIKTRGQQVTLRCSPISGHKSVSWYQQVLGQGPQFIFQYYEKEERGRGNFPDRFSARQFPNYSSELNVNALLLGDSALYLCASSVQVGYYEQYFGPGTRLTVT.

V is TRBV24-1 and J is TRBJ2-1; 10 bases agree with TRBD1. The CDR3 has 14 residues. J was trimmed by 8 bases and V by 3 bases; bases with no gene match: 3. Per germline, CDR1 KGHDR and CDR2 SFDVKD. The CDR3 is CATSDATGGDEQFF. CDR3 nucleotides: TGTGCCACCAGTGATGCGACAGGGGGCGATGAGCAGTTCTTC.

The V and J genes are TRBV5-5 and TRBJ2-7; D perhaps matches TRBD1 (6 bases). Germline V lookup: CDR1 SGHKS, CDR2 YYEKEE (reference sequence). The length of the CDR3 is 14 residues. V lost 0 bases to trimming and J lost 6 bases, with 13 bases between them. CDR3 nucleotides: TGTGCCAGCAGCTTGGGGCAGGGGACGCTCGAGCAGTACTTC. Its protein is CASSLGQGTLEQYF. The variable domain in full, completed from reference TRBV5-5 and TRBJ2-7, reads DAGVTQSPTHLIKTRGQQVTLRCSPISGHKSVSWYQQVLGQGPQFIFQYYEKEERGRGNFPDRFSARQFPNYSSELNVNALLLGDSALYLCASSLGQGTLEQYFGPGTRLTVT.

This clone has just one count. The chain recombines TRBV12-3 or TRBV12-4 with TRBJ2-7; no firm D call. The CDR3 is 10 residues long. Trimming removed 5 bases at V and 2 bases at J, with 1 base between. The CDR3 spells CASSAYEQYF. CDR3 nucleotide sequence: TGTGCCAGCAGTGCCTACGAGCAGTACTTC.